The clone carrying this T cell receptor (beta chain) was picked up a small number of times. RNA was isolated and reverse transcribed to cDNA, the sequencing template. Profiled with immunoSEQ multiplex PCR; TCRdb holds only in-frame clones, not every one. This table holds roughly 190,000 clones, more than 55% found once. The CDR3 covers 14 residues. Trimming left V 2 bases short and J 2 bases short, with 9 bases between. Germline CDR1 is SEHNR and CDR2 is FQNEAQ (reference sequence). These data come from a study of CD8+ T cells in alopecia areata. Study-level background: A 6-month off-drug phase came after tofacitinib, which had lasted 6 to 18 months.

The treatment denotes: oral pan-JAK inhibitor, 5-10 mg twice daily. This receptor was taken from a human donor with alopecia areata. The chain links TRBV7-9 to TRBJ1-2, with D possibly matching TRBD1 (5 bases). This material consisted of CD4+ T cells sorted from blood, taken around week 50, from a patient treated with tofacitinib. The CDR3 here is CASSLRTLNYGYTF. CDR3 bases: TGTGCCAGCAGCTTAAGGACACTCAACTATGGCTACACCTTC.